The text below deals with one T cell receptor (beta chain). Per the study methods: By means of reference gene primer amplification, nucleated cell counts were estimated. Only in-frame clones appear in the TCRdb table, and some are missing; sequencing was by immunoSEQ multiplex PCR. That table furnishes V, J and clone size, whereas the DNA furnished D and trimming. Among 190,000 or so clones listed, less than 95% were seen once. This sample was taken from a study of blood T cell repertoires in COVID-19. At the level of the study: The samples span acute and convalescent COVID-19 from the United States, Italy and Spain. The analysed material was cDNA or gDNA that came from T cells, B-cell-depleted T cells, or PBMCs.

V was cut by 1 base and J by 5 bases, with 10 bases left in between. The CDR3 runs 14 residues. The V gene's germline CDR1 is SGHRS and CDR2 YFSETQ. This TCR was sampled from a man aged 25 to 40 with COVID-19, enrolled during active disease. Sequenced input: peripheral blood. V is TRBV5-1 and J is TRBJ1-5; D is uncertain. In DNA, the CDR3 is TGCGCCAGCAGCTTGTTCGGGGAGGATCAGCCCCAGCATTTT. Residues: CASSLFGEDQPQHF.